This T cell receptor beta chain was captured by sequencing in a study of shared clonotypes between healthy human individuals. Some clones are missing from TCRdb's copy, which holds only in-frame ones; the method was immunoSEQ multiplex PCR. The repertoire consists of 2 million to 2.5 million clones, with roughly 92% occurring once and the leading ten covering approximately 0.41%. Recent vaccinations or acute infections were absent in the healthy HIV-negative adult donors. Sequences were obtained from naive CD4+ T cells from PBMCs. This sample's subset: CD45RA+ positively selected. The receptor was isolated from a man aged 18-30 years in good health. Some clones in this sample may be carry-over from other donors' samples.

CDR3 amino acids: CASSSTGTSGTDTQYF. CDR3 sequence (DNA): TGTGCCAGCAGCTCAACCGGGACTAGCGGAACAGATACGCAGTATTTT. This chain uses TRBV13 with TRBJ2-3, with 11 bases identical to TRBD2. CDR3 length equals 16 residues. Unmatched junction bases numbered 6, after V lost 4 bases and J lost 3 bases. Germline CDR1 reads PRHDT; CDR2 reads FYEKMQ (reference sequence).